The TCR beta chain under discussion was sequenced for a study of T-cell memory formation after mild COVID-19. The sample holds a few counts of this clonotype. 5'RACE primed from the constant segment yielded TCR alpha and TCR beta cDNA libraries bearing sample barcodes and UMIs. Each CDR3 protein gets one entry after TCRdb re-called the 5' RACE reads with MiXCR. The sample comprises about 470,000 distinct CDR3 sequences, about 20% of which are singletons, and 12% rests with the top ten. This CDR3 is 17 amino acids long. With V trimmed by 4 bases and J by 0 bases, 6 bases remained unmatched. The germline V gene has CDR1 SGHRS and CDR2 YFSETQ.

This TCR came from an adult woman who had mild COVID-19 (a few samples of this study predate the infection). Cell type and time point are not known. The chain carries TRBV5-1 and TRBJ2-2; 10 bases align to TRBD2. The sample taken for sequencing was PBMCs or a T cell subset sorted from them (not recorded which). The CDR3 DNA reads TGCGCCAGCAGCCCTAGGACTAGCGGCGCGAACACCGGGGAGCTGTTTTTT. Its protein product is CASSPRTSGANTGELFF.